The entry below gives a single TCR beta chain sequence along with its context. Its antigen is currently unknown. The record originates from a study of CD8 T cells in Susac syndrome. About the study: The sequenced Susac syndrome patients included about six who had clinically active disease and roughly 8 who were in remission. When blood was collected, patients with Susac syndrome were therapy-naive, were taking corticosteroids, or were receiving intravenous immunoglobulin alone.

Random hexamers served to reverse transcribe about 0.45 to 1 ug RNA. The immunoSEQ assay covered 54 Vbeta and 13 Jbeta segments for CDR3. TCRdb passed the immunoSEQ multiplex PCR reads through MiXCR, listing each CDR3 protein once. The table lists under 150,000 distinct CDR3 sequences, 95% of them singletons. Germline V lookup: CDR1 DFQATT, CDR2 SNEGSKA (reference sequence). V lost 5 bases and J lost 0, with 8 bases in between. This CDR3 contains 13 residues. Study-wide points: Expansion of clones was not seen in the CD4+ T cell repertoires of Susac syndrome.

This receptor was identified in a human donor with Susac syndrome. The V call is TRBV20-1, the J call TRBJ1-5; no definite D call. The specimen sequenced was CD4+ T cells from PBMCs. CDR3 sequence: CSARFYSNQPQHF. For the CDR3, the DNA is TGCAGTGCTCGATTTTATAGCAATCAGCCCCAGCATTTT.